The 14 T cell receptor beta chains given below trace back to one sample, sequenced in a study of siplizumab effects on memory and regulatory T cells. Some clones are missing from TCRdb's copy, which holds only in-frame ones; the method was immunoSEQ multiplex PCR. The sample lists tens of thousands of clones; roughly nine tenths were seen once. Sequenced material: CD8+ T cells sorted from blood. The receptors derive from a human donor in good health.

DNA of the CDR3: TGTGCCAGTAGTATAGATAGGGCGAAGTATGAAGCTTTCTTT. It encodes CASSIDRAKYEAFF. V gene TRBV19 combines with J gene TRBJ1-1, with D unresolved. The CDR3 runs 14 residues. Trimming pared 0 bases from V and 7 bases from J, leaving 12 bases between. The germline V gene has CDR1 LNHDA and CDR2 SQIVND (reference sequence).

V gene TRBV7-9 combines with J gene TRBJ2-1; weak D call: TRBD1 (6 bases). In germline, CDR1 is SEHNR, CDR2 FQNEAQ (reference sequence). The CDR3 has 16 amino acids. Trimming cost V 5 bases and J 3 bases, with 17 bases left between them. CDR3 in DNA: TGTGCCAGCAGCGCGAACAAGGGGGTAGGCTACAATGAGCAGTTCTTC. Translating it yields CASSANKGVGYNEQFF.

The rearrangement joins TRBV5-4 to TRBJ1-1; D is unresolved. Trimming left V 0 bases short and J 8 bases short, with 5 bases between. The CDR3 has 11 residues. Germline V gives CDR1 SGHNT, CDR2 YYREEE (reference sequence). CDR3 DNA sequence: TGTGCCAGCAGCTTGGGACAAGAAGCTTTCTTT. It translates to CASSLGQEAFF.

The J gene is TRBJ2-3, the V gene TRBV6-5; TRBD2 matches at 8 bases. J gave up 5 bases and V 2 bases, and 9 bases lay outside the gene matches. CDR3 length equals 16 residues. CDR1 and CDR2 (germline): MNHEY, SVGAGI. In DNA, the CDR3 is TGTGCCAGCAGTTACGGGGTACGGGAGGGCGGAGATACGCAGTATTTT. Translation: CASSYGVREGGDTQYF.

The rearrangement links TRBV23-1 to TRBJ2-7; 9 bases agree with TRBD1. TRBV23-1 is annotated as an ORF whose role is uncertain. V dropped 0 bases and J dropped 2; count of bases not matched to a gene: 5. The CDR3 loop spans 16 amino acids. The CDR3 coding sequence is TGCGCCAGCAGTCAATCGGGGGGGGACAGGGCCTACGAGCAGTACTTC. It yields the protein CASSQSGGDRAYEQYF.

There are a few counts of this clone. The CDR3 coding sequence is TGTGCCAGCAGCGGATCGGTAGGTCTCCCGGGCTACACCTTC. It is translated as CASSGSVGLPGYTF. The chain couples TRBV9 to TRBJ1-2, with D unresolved. V lost 3 bases and J lost 8, with 17 bases in between. This CDR3 is built from 14 residues. Looked up from germline, CDR1 is SGDLS and CDR2 is YYNGEE.

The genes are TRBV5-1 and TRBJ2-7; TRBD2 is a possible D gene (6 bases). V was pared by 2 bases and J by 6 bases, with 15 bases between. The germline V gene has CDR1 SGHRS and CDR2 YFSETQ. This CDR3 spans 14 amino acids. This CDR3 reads CASSFRGSGTEQYF. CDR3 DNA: TGCGCCAGCAGCTTCCGCGGTAGCGGAACCGAGCAGTACTTC.

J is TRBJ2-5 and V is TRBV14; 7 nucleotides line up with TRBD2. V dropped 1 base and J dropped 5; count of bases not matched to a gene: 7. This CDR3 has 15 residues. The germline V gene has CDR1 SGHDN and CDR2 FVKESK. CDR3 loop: CASSQVGGRVETQYF. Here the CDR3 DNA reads TGTGCCAGCAGCCAAGTTGGCGGGAGAGTGGAGACCCAGTACTTC.

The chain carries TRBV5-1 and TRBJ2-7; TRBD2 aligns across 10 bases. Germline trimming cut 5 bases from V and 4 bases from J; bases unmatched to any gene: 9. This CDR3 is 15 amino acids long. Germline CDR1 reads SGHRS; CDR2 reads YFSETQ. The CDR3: CASSFSPSGRYEQYF. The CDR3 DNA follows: TGCGCCAGCAGTTTTTCCCCTAGCGGGAGATACGAGCAGTACTTC.

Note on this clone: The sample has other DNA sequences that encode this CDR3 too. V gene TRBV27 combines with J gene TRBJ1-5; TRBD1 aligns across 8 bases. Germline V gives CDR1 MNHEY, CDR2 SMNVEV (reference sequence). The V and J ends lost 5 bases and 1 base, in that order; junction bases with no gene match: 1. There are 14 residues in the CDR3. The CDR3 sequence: CASSRQGSNQPQHF. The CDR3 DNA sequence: TGTGCCAGCAGTAGACAGGGGAGCAATCAGCCCCAGCATTTT.

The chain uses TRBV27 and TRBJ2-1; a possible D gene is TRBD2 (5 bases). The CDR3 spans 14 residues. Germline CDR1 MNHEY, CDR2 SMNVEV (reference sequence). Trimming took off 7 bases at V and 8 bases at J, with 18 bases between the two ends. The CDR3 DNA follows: TGTGCCAGCACCAACCTACTAGGACCCGATGAGCAGTTCTTC. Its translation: CASTNLLGPDEQFF.

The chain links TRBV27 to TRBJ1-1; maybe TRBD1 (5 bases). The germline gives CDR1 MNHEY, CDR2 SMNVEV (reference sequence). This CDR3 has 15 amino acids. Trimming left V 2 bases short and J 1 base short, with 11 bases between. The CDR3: CASSLIRGENTEAFF. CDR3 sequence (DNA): TGTGCCAGCAGTTTAATTAGGGGAGAGAACACTGAAGCTTTCTTT.

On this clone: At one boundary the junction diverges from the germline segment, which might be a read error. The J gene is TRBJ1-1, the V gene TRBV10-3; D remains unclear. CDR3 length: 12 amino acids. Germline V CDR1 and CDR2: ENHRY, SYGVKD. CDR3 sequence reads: CATSMGNAEAFF. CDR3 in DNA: TGTGCCACCTCTATGGGGAACGCTGAAGCTTTCTTT.

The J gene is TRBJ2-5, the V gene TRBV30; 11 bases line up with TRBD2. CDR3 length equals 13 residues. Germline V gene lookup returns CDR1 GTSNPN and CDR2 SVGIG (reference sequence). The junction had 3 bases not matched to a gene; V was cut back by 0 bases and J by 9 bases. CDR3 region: CAWSVTSGSPQYF. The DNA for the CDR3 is TGTGCCTGGAGTGTCACTAGCGGGAGCCCCCAGTACTTC.